The rows below give T cell receptor beta chains drawn from one sample of a study of blood T cell repertoires in COVID-19. Using immunoSEQ multiplex PCR, the repertoire was profiled, and TCRdb retains in-frame clones only, with some absent. This repertoire shows roughly 250,000 clones, 85% to 95% found once; its top ten account for around 1.8%. The sample comprised PBMCs or T cells enriched from blood (not recorded which). The source of these receptors is a woman aged 18-29 years who had recovered from COVID-19. Each CDR3 is given with its conserved first and last residue. Fields, in order: CDR3 protein, CDR3 DNA, D gene, clone size, V gene, J gene. A D gene is named only where the DNA matches it firmly. Some rows have no size entry. The others give once, few or many, or a class for an expanded clone.

cdr3_aa: CASTGGQGADGYTF
cdr3_nt: TGTGCCAGCACAGGGGGACAGGGGGCAGATGGCTACACCTTC
d_call: TRBD1
clone_size: NA
v_call: TRBV2
j_call: TRBJ1-2

cdr3_aa: CASSSRGAYEQYF
cdr3_nt: TGTGCCAGCAGTTCGCGGGGGGCCTACGAGCAGTACTTC
d_call: TRBD2
clone_size: NA
v_call: TRBV12-3/TRBV12-4
j_call: TRBJ2-7

cdr3_aa: CASSPGTATDTQYF
cdr3_nt: TGTGCCAGCAGCCCGGGGACAGCTACAGATACGCAGTATTTT
d_call: TRBD1
clone_size: NA
v_call: TRBV7-9
j_call: TRBJ2-3

cdr3_aa: CSVELTWGGGINEQFF
cdr3_nt: TGCAGCGTTGAGTTAACGTGGGGAGGAGGAATCAATGAGCAGTTCTTC
d_call: NA
clone_size: NA
v_call: TRBV29-1
j_call: TRBJ2-1

cdr3_aa: CASSLQGGQNYGYTF
cdr3_nt: TGCGCCAGCAGCTTGCAAGGGGGACAAAACTATGGCTACACCTTC
d_call: NA
clone_size: NA
v_call: TRBV5-1
j_call: TRBJ1-2

cdr3_aa: CSALLADSYEQFF
cdr3_nt: TGCAGCGCCTTACTAGCGGACTCCTACGAGCAGTTCTTC
d_call: TRBD2
clone_size: NA
v_call: TRBV29-1
j_call: TRBJ2-1

cdr3_aa: CSVDQGTSGTREQYF
cdr3_nt: TGCAGCGTTGACCAAGGGACTAGCGGGACCCGGGAGCAGTACTTC
d_call: TRBD2
clone_size: few
v_call: TRBV29-1
j_call: TRBJ2-7

cdr3_aa: CASSLDTGVIGIAEAFF
cdr3_nt: TGCGCCAGCAGCTTGGATACAGGGGTGATCGGGATCGCTGAAGCTTTCTTT
d_call: TRBD1
clone_size: NA
v_call: TRBV5-1
j_call: TRBJ1-1

cdr3_aa: CASSHRNRYRGNNSPLHF
cdr3_nt: TGTGCCAGCAGTCACAGAAACCGATACAGGGGAAATAATTCACCCCTCCACTTT
d_call: TRBD1
clone_size: NA
v_call: TRBV6-6
j_call: TRBJ1-6

cdr3_aa: CASSGGGSPLHF
cdr3_nt: TGTGCCAGCAGCGGGGGAGGTTCGCCCCTCCACTTT
d_call: NA
clone_size: NA
v_call: TRBV9
j_call: TRBJ1-6

cdr3_aa: CASSLVGQSTEAFF
cdr3_nt: TGTGCCAGCAGCTTAGTTGGGCAGAGCACTGAAGCTTTCTTT
d_call: NA
clone_size: NA
v_call: TRBV13
j_call: TRBJ1-1

cdr3_aa: CASSSTRIRGSNQPQHF
cdr3_nt: TGTGCCAGCAGCTCGACCCGAATCAGGGGTAGCAATCAGCCCCAGCATTTT
d_call: NA
clone_size: NA
v_call: TRBV7-9
j_call: TRBJ1-5

cdr3_aa: CASSLNSGGELFF
cdr3_nt: TGTGCCAGCAGCTTAAATTCCGGCGGGGAGCTGTTTTTT
d_call: NA
clone_size: NA
v_call: TRBV7-9
j_call: TRBJ2-2

cdr3_aa: CASSLLWGRQETQYF
cdr3_nt: TGTGCCAGCAGCTTATTATGGGGGAGGCAAGAGACCCAGTACTTC
d_call: NA
clone_size: NA
v_call: TRBV7-8
j_call: TRBJ2-5

cdr3_aa: CASSLVGEAGYTF
cdr3_nt: TGCGCCAGCAGCTTGGTTGGGGAGGCTGGCTACACCTTC
d_call: NA
clone_size: once
v_call: TRBV5-1
j_call: TRBJ1-2

cdr3_aa: CASTPWGELDRQPQHF
cdr3_nt: TGTGCCAGTACTCCCTGGGGGGAGCTCGATAGACAGCCCCAGCATTTT
d_call: NA
clone_size: NA
v_call: TRBV19
j_call: TRBJ1-5

cdr3_aa: CASSGTTYNEQFF
cdr3_nt: TGTGCCAGCAGCGGGACAACCTACAATGAGCAGTTCTTC
d_call: NA
clone_size: NA
v_call: TRBV3-1/TRBV3-2
j_call: TRBJ2-1

cdr3_aa: CASSVTGARSGANVLTF
cdr3_nt: TGTGCCAGCAGCGTAACAGGGGCTCGTTCTGGGGCCAACGTCCTGACTTTC
d_call: TRBD1
clone_size: NA
v_call: TRBV9
j_call: TRBJ2-6

cdr3_aa: CASRRHGTTYEQYF
cdr3_nt: TGCGCCAGCAGACGACACGGAACGACCTACGAGCAGTACTTC
d_call: NA
clone_size: NA
v_call: TRBV10-2
j_call: TRBJ2-7

cdr3_aa: CASSPPGTGKYGYTF
cdr3_nt: TGTGCCAGCAGCCCACCCGGGACAGGGAAGTACGGCTACACCTTC
d_call: TRBD1
clone_size: NA
v_call: TRBV5-6
j_call: TRBJ1-2

cdr3_aa: CASTLDRGAAGAFF
cdr3_nt: TGTGCCAGCACCCTGGACAGGGGAGCCGCAGGAGCTTTCTTT
d_call: TRBD1
clone_size: NA
v_call: TRBV3-1/TRBV3-2
j_call: TRBJ1-1

cdr3_aa: CASSDGGLSTDTQYF
cdr3_nt: TGTGCCAGCAGTGACGGCGGACTAAGCACAGATACGCAGTATTTT
d_call: NA
clone_size: few
v_call: TRBV6-4
j_call: TRBJ2-3

cdr3_aa: CASSEQGSNQPQHF
cdr3_nt: TGTGCCAGCAGTGAACAGGGGAGCAATCAGCCCCAGCATTTT
d_call: NA
clone_size: NA
v_call: TRBV6-1
j_call: TRBJ1-5

cdr3_aa: CASSGRDIDNEQFF
cdr3_nt: TGTGCCAGCAGCGGCCGGGACATTGACAATGAGCAGTTCTTC
d_call: NA
clone_size: NA
v_call: TRBV11-3
j_call: TRBJ2-1

cdr3_aa: CASADRGGQPQHF
cdr3_nt: TGTGCCAGCGCAGACAGGGGTGGCCAGCCCCAGCATTTT
d_call: TRBD1
clone_size: NA
v_call: TRBV12-3/TRBV12-4
j_call: TRBJ1-5

cdr3_aa: CASSEIQGIEGYTF
cdr3_nt: TGTGCCAGCAGTGAAATCCAGGGAATCGAGGGCTACACCTTC
d_call: NA
clone_size: NA
v_call: TRBV25-1
j_call: TRBJ1-2

cdr3_aa: CASSLRGLAGGPNTQYF
cdr3_nt: TGCGCCAGCAGCTTACGGGGACTAGCGGGAGGGCCGAATACGCAGTATTTT
d_call: TRBD2
clone_size: NA
v_call: TRBV5-1
j_call: TRBJ2-3

cdr3_aa: CASAGGRNYGYTF
cdr3_nt: TGTGCCAGCGCAGGGGGCCGCAACTATGGCTACACCTTC
d_call: TRBD1
clone_size: NA
v_call: TRBV6-5
j_call: TRBJ1-2

cdr3_aa: CASSPLLARAGELFF
cdr3_nt: TGTGCCAGCAGTCCGCTACTAGCCCGGGCCGGGGAGCTGTTTTTT
d_call: NA
clone_size: NA
v_call: TRBV27
j_call: TRBJ2-2

cdr3_aa: CASSRTGGGNQPQHF
cdr3_nt: TGTGCCAGTAGTAGGACAGGGGGCGGCAATCAGCCCCAGCATTTT
d_call: TRBD1
clone_size: once
v_call: TRBV19
j_call: TRBJ1-5

cdr3_aa: CATLQGLSSTDTQYF
cdr3_nt: TGTGCCACGCTACAGGGGTTGAGCAGCACAGATACGCAGTATTTT
d_call: TRBD1
clone_size: NA
v_call: TRBV6-5
j_call: TRBJ2-3

cdr3_aa: CASTLAGGFQETQYF
cdr3_nt: TGTGCCAGCACCCTAGCGGGAGGATTCCAAGAGACCCAGTACTTC
d_call: TRBD2
clone_size: NA
v_call: TRBV7-6
j_call: TRBJ2-5

cdr3_aa: CASSPGLAAGWGETQYF
cdr3_nt: TGTGCCAGCAGCCCGGGACTAGCGGCTGGGTGGGGAGAGACCCAGTACTTC
d_call: TRBD2
clone_size: NA
v_call: TRBV7-3
j_call: TRBJ2-5

cdr3_aa: CASSQGHYGYTF
cdr3_nt: TGTGCCAGCAGCCAGGGGCACTATGGCTACACCTTC
d_call: NA
clone_size: NA
v_call: TRBV14
j_call: TRBJ1-2

cdr3_aa: CASSVTGSAGNTIYF
cdr3_nt: TGTGCCAGCAGCGTCACAGGATCGGCTGGAAACACCATATATTTT
d_call: NA
clone_size: NA
v_call: TRBV9
j_call: TRBJ1-3

cdr3_aa: CASSQARGSGNTIYF
cdr3_nt: TGTGCCAGCAGCCAGGCTCGGGGCTCTGGAAACACCATATATTTT
d_call: NA
clone_size: NA
v_call: TRBV4-2
j_call: TRBJ1-3

cdr3_aa: CATSRDFGRANYGYTF
cdr3_nt: TGTGCCACCAGCAGAGATTTTGGCAGGGCTAACTATGGCTACACCTTC
d_call: NA
clone_size: NA
v_call: TRBV15
j_call: TRBJ1-2

cdr3_aa: CASSLFARVGTGPQYF
cdr3_nt: TGTGCCAGCAGTTTATTTGCTAGAGTTGGAACTGGTCCGCAGTATTTT
d_call: NA
clone_size: NA
v_call: TRBV27
j_call: TRBJ2-3

cdr3_aa: CASSDGNGVEAFF
cdr3_nt: TGTGCCAGCAGCGACGGGAACGGGGTCGAAGCGTTCTTT
d_call: NA
clone_size: NA
v_call: TRBV2
j_call: TRBJ1-1

cdr3_aa: CAISEQTSGSGADTQYF
cdr3_nt: TGTGCCATCAGTGAGCAGACTAGCGGGTCAGGGGCAGATACGCAGTATTTT
d_call: TRBD2
clone_size: NA
v_call: TRBV10-3
j_call: TRBJ2-3

cdr3_aa: CASSLSGGPVDTQYF
cdr3_nt: TGTGCCAGCAGCTTATCGGGAGGGCCCGTAGATACGCAGTATTTT
d_call: TRBD2
clone_size: NA
v_call: TRBV11-3
j_call: TRBJ2-3

cdr3_aa: CATSTGDNEKLFF
cdr3_nt: TGTGCCACCAGTACAGGGGATAATGAAAAACTGTTTTTT
d_call: TRBD1
clone_size: NA
v_call: TRBV24-1
j_call: TRBJ1-4